This T cell receptor beta chain was sequenced during a study of blood T cell repertoires in COVID-19. Study as a whole: Samples taken during acute and convalescent COVID-19 were collected in the United States, Italy and Spain. T cells, B-cell-depleted T cells, or PBMCs supplied cDNA or gDNA.

Clones were read by immunoSEQ multiplex PCR, and TCRdb kept only the in-frame ones, dropping some. The sample lists about 120,000 clones; 70% to 90% were seen once. The CDR3 contains 12 residues. Germline CDR1 reads SGDLS; CDR2 reads YYNGEE. The junction had 6 bases not matched to a gene; V was cut back by 7 bases and J by 5 bases. This chain uses TRBV9 with TRBJ2-7; 7 bases align to TRBD2. The TCR was taken from a woman at least 80 years old with acute or convalescent COVID-19. The sequenced material came from peripheral blood. The CDR3 spells CASGPRGDEQYF. The CDR3 DNA sequence: TGTGCCAGCGGTCCTCGGGGGGACGAGCAGTACTTC. The variable domain in full, completed from reference TRBV9 and TRBJ2-7, reads DSGVTQTPKHLITATGQRVTLRCSPRSGDLSVYWYQQSLDQGLQFLIQYYNGEERAKGNILERFSAQQFPDLHSELNLSSLELGDSALYFCASGPRGDEQYFGPGTRLTVT.